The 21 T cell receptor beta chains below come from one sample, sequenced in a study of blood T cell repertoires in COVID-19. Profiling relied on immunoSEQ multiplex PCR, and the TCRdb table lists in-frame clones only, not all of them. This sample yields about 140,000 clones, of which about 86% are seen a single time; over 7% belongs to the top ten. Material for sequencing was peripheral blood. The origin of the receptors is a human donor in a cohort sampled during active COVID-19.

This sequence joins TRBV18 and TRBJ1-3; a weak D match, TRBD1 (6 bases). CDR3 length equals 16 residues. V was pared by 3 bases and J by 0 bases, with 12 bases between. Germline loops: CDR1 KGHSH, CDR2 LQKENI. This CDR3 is CASSPTDRISGNTIYF. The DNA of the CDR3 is TGTGCCAGCTCACCCACAGACAGGATCTCTGGAAACACCATATATTTT.

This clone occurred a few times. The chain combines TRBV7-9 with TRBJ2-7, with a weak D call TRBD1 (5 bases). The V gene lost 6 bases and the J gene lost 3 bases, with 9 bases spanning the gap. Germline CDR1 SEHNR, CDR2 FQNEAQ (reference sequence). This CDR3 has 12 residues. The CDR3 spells CASRDDSYEQYF. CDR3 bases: TGTGCCAGCAGGGACGACAGCTACGAGCAGTACTTC.

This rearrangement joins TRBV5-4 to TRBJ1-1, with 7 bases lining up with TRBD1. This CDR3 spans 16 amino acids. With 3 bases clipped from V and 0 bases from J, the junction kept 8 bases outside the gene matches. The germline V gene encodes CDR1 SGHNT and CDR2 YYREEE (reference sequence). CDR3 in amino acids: CASSSEYRGLNTEAFF. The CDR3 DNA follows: TGTGCCAGCAGCTCCGAATACAGGGGCTTGAACACTGAAGCTTTCTTT.

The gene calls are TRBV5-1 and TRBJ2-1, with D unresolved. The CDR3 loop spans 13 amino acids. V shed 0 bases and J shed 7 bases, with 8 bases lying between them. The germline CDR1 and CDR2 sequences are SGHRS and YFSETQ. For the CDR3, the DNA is TGCGCCAGCAGCTTGGGACTTATTAATGAGCAGTTCTTC. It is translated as CASSLGLINEQFF.

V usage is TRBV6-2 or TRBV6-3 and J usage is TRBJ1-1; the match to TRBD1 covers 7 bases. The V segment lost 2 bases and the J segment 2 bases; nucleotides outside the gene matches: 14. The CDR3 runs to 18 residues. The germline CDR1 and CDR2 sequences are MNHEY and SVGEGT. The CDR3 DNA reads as TGTGCCAGCAGTTACCCTACCGGGACAGCAAAGACCAACACTGAAGCTTTCTTT. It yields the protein CASSYPTGTAKTNTEAFF.

The CDR3 coding sequence is TGTGCCAGCAGCTTTGGGCAGGTCTCTAACTATGGCTACACCTTC. Protein sequence: CASSFGQVSNYGYTF. The chain couples TRBV5-5 to TRBJ1-2; D is unclear. The CDR3 consists of 15 residues. Trimming took 2 bases from V and 0 from J, leaving 11 bases between them. Per germline, CDR1 SGHKS and CDR2 YYEKEE (reference sequence).

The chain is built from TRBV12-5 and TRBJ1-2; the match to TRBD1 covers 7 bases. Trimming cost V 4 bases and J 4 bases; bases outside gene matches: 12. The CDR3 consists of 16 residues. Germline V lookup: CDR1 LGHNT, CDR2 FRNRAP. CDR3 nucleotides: TGTGCTAGTGGTTCCTCCGGGACAGCCGGACTCTATGGCTACACCTTC. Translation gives CASGSSGTAGLYGYTF. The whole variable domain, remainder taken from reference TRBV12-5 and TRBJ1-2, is DARVTQTPRHKVTEMGQEVTMRCQPILGHNTVFWYRQTMMQGLELLAYFRNRAPLDDSGMPKDRFSAEMPDATLATLKIQPSEPRDSAVYFCASGSSGTAGLYGYTFGSGTRLTVV.

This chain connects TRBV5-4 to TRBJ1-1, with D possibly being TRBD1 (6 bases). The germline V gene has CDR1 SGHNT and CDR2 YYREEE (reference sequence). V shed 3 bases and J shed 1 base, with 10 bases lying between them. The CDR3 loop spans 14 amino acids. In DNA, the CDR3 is TGTGCCAGCAGCTCACAGGGAGAGAACACTGAAGCTTTCTTT. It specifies CASSSQGENTEAFF.

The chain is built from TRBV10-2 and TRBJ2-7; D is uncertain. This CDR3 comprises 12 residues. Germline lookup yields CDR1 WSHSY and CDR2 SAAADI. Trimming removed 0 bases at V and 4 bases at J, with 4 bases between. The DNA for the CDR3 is TGCGCCAGCAGTGAGTCCATTTACGAGCAGTACTTC. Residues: CASSESIYEQYF.

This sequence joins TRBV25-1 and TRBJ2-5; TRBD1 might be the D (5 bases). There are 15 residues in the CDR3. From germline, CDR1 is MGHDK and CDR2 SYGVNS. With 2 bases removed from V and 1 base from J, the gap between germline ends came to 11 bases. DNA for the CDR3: TGTGCCAGCAGTGAAGGCAGGGCTGTCCAAGAGACCCAGTACTTC. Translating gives CASSEGRAVQETQYF. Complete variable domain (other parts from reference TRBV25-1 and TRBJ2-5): EADIYQTPRYLVIGTGKKITLECSQTMGHDKMYWYQQDPGMELHLIHYSYGVNSTEKGDLSSESTVSRIRTEHFPLTLESARPSHTSQYLCASSEGRAVQETQYFGPGTRLLVL.

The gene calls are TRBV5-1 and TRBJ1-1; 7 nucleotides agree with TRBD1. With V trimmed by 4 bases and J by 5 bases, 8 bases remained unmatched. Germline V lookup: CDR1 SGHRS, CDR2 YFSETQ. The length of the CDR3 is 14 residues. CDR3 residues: CASSPSQGPTEAFF. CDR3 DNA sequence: TGCGCCAGCAGCCCTTCACAGGGGCCGACTGAAGCTTTCTTT.

CDR3 sequence reads: CASSPGQSTDTQYF. For the CDR3, the DNA is TGTGCCAGCAGCCCGGGACAGAGCACAGATACGCAGTATTTT. The rearrangement links TRBV6-5 to TRBJ2-3; 7 bases agree with TRBD1. V was pared by 6 bases and J by 0 bases, with 3 bases of the junction left unmatched. The CDR3 is 14 amino acids. Germline V gives CDR1 MNHEY, CDR2 SVGAGI.

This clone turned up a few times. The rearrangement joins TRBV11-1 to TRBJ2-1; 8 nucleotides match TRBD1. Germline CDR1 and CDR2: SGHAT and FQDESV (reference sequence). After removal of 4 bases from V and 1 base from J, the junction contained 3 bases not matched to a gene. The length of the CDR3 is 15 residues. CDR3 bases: TGTGCCAGCAGCTCGGACAGGGAATCCTACAATGAGCAGTTCTTC. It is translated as CASSSDRESYNEQFF.

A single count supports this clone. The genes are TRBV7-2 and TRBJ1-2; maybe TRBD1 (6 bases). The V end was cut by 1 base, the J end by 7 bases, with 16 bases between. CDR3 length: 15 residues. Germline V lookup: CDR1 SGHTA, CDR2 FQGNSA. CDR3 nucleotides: TGTGCCAGCAGCTTAGGATATTGGACAGAGGGTGGCTACACCTTC. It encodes CASSLGYWTEGGYTF.

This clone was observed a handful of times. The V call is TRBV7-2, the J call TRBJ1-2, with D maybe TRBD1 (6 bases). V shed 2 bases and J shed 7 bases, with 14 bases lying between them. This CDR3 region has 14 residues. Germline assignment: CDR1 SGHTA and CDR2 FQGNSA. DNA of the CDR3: TGTGCCAGCAGCTTACAAGGACAGAGTCCTGGCTACACCTTC. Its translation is CASSLQGQSPGYTF.

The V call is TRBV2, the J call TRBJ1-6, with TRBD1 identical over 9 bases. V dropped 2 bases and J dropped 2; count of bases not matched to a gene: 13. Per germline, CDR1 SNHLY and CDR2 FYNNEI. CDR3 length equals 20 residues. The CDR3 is CASSEPANMDRGAYNSPLHF. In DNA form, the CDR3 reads TGTGCCAGCAGTGAACCTGCGAACATGGACAGGGGAGCCTATAATTCACCCCTCCACTTT.

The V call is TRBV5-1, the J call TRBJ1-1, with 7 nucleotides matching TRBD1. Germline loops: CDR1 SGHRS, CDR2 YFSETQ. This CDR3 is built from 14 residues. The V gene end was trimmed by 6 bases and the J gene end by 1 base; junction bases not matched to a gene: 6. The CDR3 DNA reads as TGCGCCAGCACCACAGGGGTGGAGAACACTGAAGCTTTCTTT. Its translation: CASTTGVENTEAFF.

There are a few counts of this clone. CDR3 sequence reads: CASRGESTDTQYF. The CDR3 DNA reads TGTGCCAGCAGGGGCGAGAGCACAGATACGCAGTATTTT. The chain combines TRBV2 with TRBJ2-3; D unclear. Trimming pared 6 bases from V and 0 bases from J, leaving 7 bases between. CDR3 length: 13 amino acids. CDR1 SNHLY and CDR2 FYNNEI come from the germline V gene.

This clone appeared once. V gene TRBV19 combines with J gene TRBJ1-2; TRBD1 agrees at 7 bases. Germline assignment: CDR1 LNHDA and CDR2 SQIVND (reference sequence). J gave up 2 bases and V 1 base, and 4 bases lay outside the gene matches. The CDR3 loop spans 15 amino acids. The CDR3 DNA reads TGTGCCAGTAGTATAGTAGCGGGACAGAACTATGGCTACACCTTC. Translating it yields CASSIVAGQNYGYTF.

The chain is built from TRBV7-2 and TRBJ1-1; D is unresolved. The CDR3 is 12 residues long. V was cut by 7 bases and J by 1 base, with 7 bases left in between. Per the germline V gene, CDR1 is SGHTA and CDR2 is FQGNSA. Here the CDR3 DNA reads TGTGCCAGCACTAGGAAGAACACTGAAGCTTTCTTT. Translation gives CASTRKNTEAFF.

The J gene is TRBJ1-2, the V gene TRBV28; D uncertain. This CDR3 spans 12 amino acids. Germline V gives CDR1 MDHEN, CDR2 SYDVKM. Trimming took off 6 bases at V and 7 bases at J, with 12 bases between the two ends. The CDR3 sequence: CASSFPGSGYTF. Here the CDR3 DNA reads TGTGCCAGCAGCTTCCCGGGTAGTGGCTACACCTTC.